Listed below are T cell receptor beta chains from one sample, sequenced in a study of technical replicates of blood from a handful of donors. Some clones are missing from TCRdb's copy, which holds only in-frame ones; the method was immunoSEQ multiplex PCR. The table includes around 80,000 clones, 98% detected once. Sequencing was performed on T cells isolated from PBMCs. The receptors were sampled from a human donor in good health. The CDR3 runs from the conserved cysteine through the conserved F or W. A D gene is named only where the DNA matches it firmly.

d_gene	len	v_gene	j_gene	CDR3nt	CDR3aa
TRBD2	18	TRBV6-1	TRBJ2-1	TGTGCCAGCAGTGAAGGCCTAGCGGGGGGATACTCCTACAATGAGCAGTTCTTC	CASSEGLAGGYSYNEQFF
TRBD2	15	TRBV7-9	TRBJ2-1	TGTGCCAGCAGCTTAAGGGAGGGCCCATACAATGAGCAGTTCTTC	CASSLREGPYNEQFF
TRBD1	16	TRBV30	TRBJ1-6	TGTGCCTGGAGTGTACGAGGGGGCTTAGATAATTCACCCCTCCACTTT	CAWSVRGGLDNSPLHF
-	16	TRBV6-1	TRBJ2-5	TGTGCCAGCAGTGCCTGGAGCCCGGGGACTCAAGAGACCCAGTACTTC	CASSAWSPGTQETQYF
-	14	TRBV29-1	TRBJ1-2	TGCAGCGTTCCCGTTCGGGCAGGGTTTTATGGCTACACCTTC	CSVPVRAGFYGYTF
-	19	TRBV12-5	TRBJ2-1	TGTGCTAGTGGTTTGGTACGTTCAGGGGAACCTTTACTCTACAATGAGCAGTTCTTC	CASGLVRSGEPLLYNEQFF
-	12	TRBV6-5	TRBJ1-2	TGTGCCAGCAGCCTATCAATCTATGGCTACACCTTC	CASSLSIYGYTF
-	12	TRBV6-5	TRBJ1-1	TGTGCCAGCATTACGCTAGGCACTGAAGCTTTCTTT	CASITLGTEAFF
-	14	TRBV7-7	TRBJ2-1	TGTGCCAGCAGCCCCAAGACTAGTCACAATGAGCAGTTCTTC	CASSPKTSHNEQFF
TRBD1	15	TRBV13	TRBJ2-2	TGTGCCAGCAGTCCCGGGACAGTGAATACCGGGGAGCTGTTTTTT	CASSPGTVNTGELFF
TRBD1	15	TRBV7-9	TRBJ2-1	TGTGCCAGCAGCTTAGAGGGGGCCTCGTACAATGAGCAGTTCTTC	CASSLEGASYNEQFF
-	14	TRBV7-9	TRBJ2-7	TGTGCCAGCAGCTTCAGGGGCAATCCCTACGAGCAGTACTTC	CASSFRGNPYEQYF
-	14	TRBV5-4	TRBJ2-7	TGTGCCAGCAATGACCAGCGGGTTTCCTACGAGCAGTACTTC	CASNDQRVSYEQYF
-	11	TRBV7-9	TRBJ2-7	TGTGCCAGCAGCTTAGGCGGGGACAGGTACTTC	CASSLGGDRYF
TRBD1	13	TRBV5-6	TRBJ1-2	TGTGCCAGCAGCGAGGGACAGGGATATGGCTACACCTTC	CASSEGQGYGYTF
-	15	TRBV2	TRBJ1-1	TGTGCCAGCAGTGGGGACACCGACGCGAACACTGAAGCTTTCTTT	CASSGDTDANTEAFF